This TCR beta chain was profiled in a study of T cell responses to AZD1222 COVID-19 vaccine. About the research overall: Recipients boosted at about 4 weeks or about 12 weeks are pooled.

Findings and limits, study-wide: A mostly white British donor set with more females was recruited, and clonal diversity was possibly underestimated.

This clone counts as medium-sized. Antigen specificity is unknown. Germline CDR1 and CDR2: SGHAT and FQNNGV. The CDR3 runs 15 residues. The V and J ends lost 1 base and 5 bases respectively, with 11 bases between them. Libraries were prepared by immunoSEQ multiplex PCR; TCRdb keeps only in-frame clonotypes and omits some of them. The table shows some 100,000 clones, with roughly 86% occurring only once. The specimen was peripheral blood, collected on day 0 of AZD1222 vaccination. The clonotype originates from an adult in good health. The rearrangement links TRBV11-2 to TRBJ1-4, with TRBD1 as a possible D gene (6 bases). DNA of the CDR3: TGTGCCAGCAGCTTAGGGGCAGGGGTAAATGAAAAACTGTTTTTT. Translating it yields CASSLGAGVNEKLFF.